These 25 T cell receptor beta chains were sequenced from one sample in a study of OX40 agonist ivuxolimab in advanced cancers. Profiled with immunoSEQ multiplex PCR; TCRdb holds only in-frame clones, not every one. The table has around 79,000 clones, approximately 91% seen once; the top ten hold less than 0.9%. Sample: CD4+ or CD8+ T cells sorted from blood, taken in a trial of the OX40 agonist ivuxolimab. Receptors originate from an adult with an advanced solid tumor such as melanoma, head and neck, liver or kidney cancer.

The CDR3 reads CASGPTGELSEKLFF. The CDR3 DNA follows: TGCGCCAGCGGACCGACAGGGGAGTTATCGGAGAAACTGTTTTTT. The chain is built from TRBV5-1 and TRBJ1-4, with 8 bases matching TRBD1. The CDR3 runs to 15 residues. With 7 bases clipped from V and 11 bases from J, the junction kept 16 bases outside the gene matches. Germline assignment: CDR1 SGHRS and CDR2 YFSETQ.

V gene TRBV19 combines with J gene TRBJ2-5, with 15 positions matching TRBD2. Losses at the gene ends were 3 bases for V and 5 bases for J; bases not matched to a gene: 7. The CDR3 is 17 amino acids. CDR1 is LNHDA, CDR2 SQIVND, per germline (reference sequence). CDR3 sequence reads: CASSIGTSGGRLETQYF. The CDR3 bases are TGTGCCAGTAGTATTGGGACTAGCGGGGGGCGGCTGGAGACCCAGTACTTC.

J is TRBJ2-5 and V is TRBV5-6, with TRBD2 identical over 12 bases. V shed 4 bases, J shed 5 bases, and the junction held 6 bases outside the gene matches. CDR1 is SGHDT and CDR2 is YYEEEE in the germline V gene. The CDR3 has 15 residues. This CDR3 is CASSRLAGELETQYF. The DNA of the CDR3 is TGTGCCAGCAGCAGACTAGCGGGGGAACTGGAGACCCAGTACTTC.

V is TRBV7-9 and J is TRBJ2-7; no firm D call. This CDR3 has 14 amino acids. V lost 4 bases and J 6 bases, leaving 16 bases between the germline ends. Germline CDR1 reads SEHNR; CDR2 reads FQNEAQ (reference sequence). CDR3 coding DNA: TGTGCCAGCAGCTCTGGGAACTATGCGGCCGAGCAGTACTTC. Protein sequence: CASSSGNYAAEQYF. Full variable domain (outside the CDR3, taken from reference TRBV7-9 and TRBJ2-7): DTGVSQNPRHKITKRGQNVTFRCDPISEHNRLYWYRQTLGQGPEFLTYFQNEAQLEKSRLLSDRFSAERPKGSFSTLEIQRTEQGDSAMYLCASSSGNYAAEQYFGPGTRLTVT.

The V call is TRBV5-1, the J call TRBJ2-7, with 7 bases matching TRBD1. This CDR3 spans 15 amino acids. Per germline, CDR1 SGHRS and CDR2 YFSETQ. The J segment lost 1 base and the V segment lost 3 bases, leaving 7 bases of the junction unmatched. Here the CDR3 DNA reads TGCGCCAGCAGCTCGTACGCAGGGGGATCCTACGAGCAGTACTTC. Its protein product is CASSSYAGGSYEQYF.

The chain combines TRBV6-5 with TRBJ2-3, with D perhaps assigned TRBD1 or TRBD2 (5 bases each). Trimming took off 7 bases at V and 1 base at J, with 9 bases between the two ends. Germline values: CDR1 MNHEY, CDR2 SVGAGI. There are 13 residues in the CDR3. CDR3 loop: CASNVGGTDTQYF. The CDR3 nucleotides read TGTGCCAGCAACGTGGGGGGCACAGATACGCAGTATTTT.

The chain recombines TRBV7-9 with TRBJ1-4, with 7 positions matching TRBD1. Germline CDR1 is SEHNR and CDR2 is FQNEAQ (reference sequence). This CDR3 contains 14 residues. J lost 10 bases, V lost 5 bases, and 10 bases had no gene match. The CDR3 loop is CASSPQGDLGKLFF. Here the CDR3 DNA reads TGTGCCAGCAGCCCGCAGGGGGATTTGGGAAAACTGTTTTTT. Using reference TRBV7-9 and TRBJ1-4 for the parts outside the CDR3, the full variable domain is DTGVSQNPRHKITKRGQNVTFRCDPISEHNRLYWYRQTLGQGPEFLTYFQNEAQLEKSRLLSDRFSAERPKGSFSTLEIQRTEQGDSAMYLCASSPQGDLGKLFFGSGTQLSVL.

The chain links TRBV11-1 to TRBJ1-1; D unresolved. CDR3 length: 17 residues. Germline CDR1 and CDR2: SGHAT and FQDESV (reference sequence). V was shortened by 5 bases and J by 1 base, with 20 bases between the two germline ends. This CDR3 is CASSPQVGDPQNTEAFF. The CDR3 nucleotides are TGTGCCAGCAGCCCGCAGGTTGGGGATCCGCAGAACACTGAAGCTTTCTTT.

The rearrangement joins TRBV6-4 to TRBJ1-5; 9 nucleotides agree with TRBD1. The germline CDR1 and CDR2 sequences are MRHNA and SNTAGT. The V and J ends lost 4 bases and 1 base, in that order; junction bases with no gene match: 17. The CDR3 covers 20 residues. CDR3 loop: CASSVVLDRGGERSNQPQHF. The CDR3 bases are TGTGCCAGCAGTGTGGTTCTTGACAGGGGGGGGGAGAGAAGCAATCAGCCCCAGCATTTT.

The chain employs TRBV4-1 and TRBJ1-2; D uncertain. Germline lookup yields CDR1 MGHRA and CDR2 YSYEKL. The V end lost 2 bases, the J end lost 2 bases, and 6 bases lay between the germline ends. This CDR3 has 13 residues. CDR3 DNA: TGCGCCAGCAGCCAATTAGGGAACTATGGCTACACCTTC. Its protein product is CASSQLGNYGYTF.

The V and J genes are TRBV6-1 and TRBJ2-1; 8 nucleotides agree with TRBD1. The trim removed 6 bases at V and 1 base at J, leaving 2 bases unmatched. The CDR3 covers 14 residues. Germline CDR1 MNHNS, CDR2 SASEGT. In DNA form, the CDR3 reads TGTGCCAGCAGAGGGACAGGTTCCTACAATGAGCAGTTCTTC. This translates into CASRGTGSYNEQFF.

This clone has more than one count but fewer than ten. The DNA of the CDR3 is TGTGCCAGCTCACCACGTAGAGGGGACACTGAAGCTTTCTTT. It codes for CASSPRRGDTEAFF. J is TRBJ1-1 and V is TRBV18, with D perhaps matching TRBD1 (5 bases). The germline V gene has CDR1 KGHSH and CDR2 LQKENI. V shed 1 base and J shed 3 bases, with 9 bases lying between them. CDR3 size: 14 residues.

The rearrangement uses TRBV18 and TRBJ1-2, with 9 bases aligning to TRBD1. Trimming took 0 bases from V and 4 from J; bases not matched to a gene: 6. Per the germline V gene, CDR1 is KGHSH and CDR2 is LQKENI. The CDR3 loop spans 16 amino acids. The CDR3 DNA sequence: TGTGCCAGCTCACCACCAGGGACAGGGTCCATCTATGGCTACACCTTC. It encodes CASSPPGTGSIYGYTF.

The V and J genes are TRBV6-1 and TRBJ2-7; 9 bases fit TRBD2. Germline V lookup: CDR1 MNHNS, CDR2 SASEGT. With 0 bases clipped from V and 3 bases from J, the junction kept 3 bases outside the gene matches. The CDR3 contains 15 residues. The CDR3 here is CASSEAGLALYEQYF. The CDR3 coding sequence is TGTGCCAGCAGTGAAGCAGGACTAGCGCTCTACGAGCAGTACTTC.

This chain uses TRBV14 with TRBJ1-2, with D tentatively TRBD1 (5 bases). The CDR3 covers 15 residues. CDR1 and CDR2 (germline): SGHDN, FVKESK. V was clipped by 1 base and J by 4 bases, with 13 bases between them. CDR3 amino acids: CASSQALQGSYGYTF. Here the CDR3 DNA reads TGTGCCAGCAGCCAAGCACTCCAGGGTTCCTATGGCTACACCTTC.

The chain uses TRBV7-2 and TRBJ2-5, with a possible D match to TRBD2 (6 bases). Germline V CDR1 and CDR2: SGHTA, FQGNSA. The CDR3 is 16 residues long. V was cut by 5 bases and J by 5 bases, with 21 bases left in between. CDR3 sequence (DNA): TGTGCCAGCAGCGGGGGACGGGAGCTCGGAGGGGAGACCCAGTACTTC. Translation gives CASSGGRELGGETQYF.

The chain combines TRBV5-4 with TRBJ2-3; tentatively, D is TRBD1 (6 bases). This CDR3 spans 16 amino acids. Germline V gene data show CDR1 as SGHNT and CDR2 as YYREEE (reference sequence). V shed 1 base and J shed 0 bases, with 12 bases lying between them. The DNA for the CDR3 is TGTGCCAGCAGCTTGTATCTGGGGGCTAGCACAGATACGCAGTATTTT. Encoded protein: CASSLYLGASTDTQYF.

CDR3 in amino acids: CASSPPQGSSGNTIYF. The CDR3 DNA reads TGTGCCAGCTCACCACCGCAGGGAAGCTCTGGAAACACCATATATTTT. V gene TRBV18 combines with J gene TRBJ1-3; the D gene is possibly TRBD1 (5 bases). Trimming pared 0 bases from V and 0 bases from J, leaving 9 bases between. The CDR3 runs to 16 residues. CDR1 and CDR2 (germline): KGHSH, LQKENI.

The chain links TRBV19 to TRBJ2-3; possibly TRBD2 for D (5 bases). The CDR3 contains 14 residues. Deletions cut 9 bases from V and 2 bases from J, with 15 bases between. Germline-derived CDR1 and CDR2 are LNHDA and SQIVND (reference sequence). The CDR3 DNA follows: TGTGCCAGCCAAGCGGACCCCTTCACAGATACGCAGTATTTT. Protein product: CASQADPFTDTQYF.

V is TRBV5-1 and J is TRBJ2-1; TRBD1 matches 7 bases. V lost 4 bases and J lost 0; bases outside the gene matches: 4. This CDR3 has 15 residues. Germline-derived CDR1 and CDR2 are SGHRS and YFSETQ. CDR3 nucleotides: TGCGCCAGCAGCCCGACAGGGAGCTCCTACAATGAGCAGTTCTTC. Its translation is CASSPTGSSYNEQFF.

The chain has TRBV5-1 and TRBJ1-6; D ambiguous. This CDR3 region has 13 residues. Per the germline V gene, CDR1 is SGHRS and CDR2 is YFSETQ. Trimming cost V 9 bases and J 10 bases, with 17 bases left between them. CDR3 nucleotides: TGCGCCACACGGGCCGCATTTAGCTCACCCCTCCACTTT. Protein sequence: CATRAAFSSPLHF.

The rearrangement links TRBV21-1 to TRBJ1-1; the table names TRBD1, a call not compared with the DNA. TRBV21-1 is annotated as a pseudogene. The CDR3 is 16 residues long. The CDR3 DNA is TGTGCCAGCAGCAAAGACCGGGACAGCTTAGTCACTGAAGCTTTCTTT. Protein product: CASSKDRDSLVTEAFF.

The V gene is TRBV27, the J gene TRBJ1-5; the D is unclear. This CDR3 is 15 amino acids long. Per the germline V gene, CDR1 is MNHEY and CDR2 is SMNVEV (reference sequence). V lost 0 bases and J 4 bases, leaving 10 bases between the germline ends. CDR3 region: CASSLSPVGNQPQHF. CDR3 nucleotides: TGTGCCAGCAGTTTATCCCCGGTGGGAAATCAGCCCCAGCATTTT.

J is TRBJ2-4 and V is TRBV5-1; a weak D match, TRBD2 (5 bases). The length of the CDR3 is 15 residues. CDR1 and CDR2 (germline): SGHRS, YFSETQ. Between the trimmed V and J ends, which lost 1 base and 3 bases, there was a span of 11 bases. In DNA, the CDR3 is TGCGCCAGCAGCTTGACCCCCGAGGGCAAAAACATTCAGTACTTC. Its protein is CASSLTPEGKNIQYF.

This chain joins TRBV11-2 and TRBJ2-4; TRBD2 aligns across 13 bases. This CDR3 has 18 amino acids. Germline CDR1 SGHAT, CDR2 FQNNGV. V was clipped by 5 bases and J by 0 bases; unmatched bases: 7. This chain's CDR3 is CASSPGLAGTRAKNIQYF. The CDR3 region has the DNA TGTGCCAGCAGCCCGGGACTAGCGGGGACTCGAGCCAAAAACATTCAGTACTTC.